Below are 2 T cell receptor beta chains sequenced from a single sample in a study of CD8 T cells in Susac syndrome. Random hexamers were used to reverse transcribe the RNA input (roughly 0.5 to 1 ug). TCRdb reprocessed the immunoSEQ multiplex PCR reads with MiXCR, giving one entry per CDR3 protein. This table holds under 150,000 distinct CDR3 sequences, 94% found once. The source material was CD8+ T cells from PBMCs. These receptors originate from a human donor in good health.

This chain links TRBV27 with TRBJ1-5; tentatively, D is TRBD1 (5 bases). V shed 6 bases and J shed 10 bases, with 16 bases lying between them. The CDR3 sequence is 13 residues long. CDR1 and CDR2 (germline): MNHEY, SMNVEV (reference sequence). CDR3 sequence (DNA): TGTGCCAGCAGCCGAGGGACCGCCCCTCCCCAGCATTTT. The encoded protein is CASSRGTAPPQHF.

V is TRBV7-9 and J is TRBJ2-7, with 8 bases fitting TRBD2. CDR3 length: 15 amino acids. The V and J ends lost 0 bases and 4 bases, in that order; junction bases with no gene match: 5. CDR1 and CDR2 (germline): SEHNR, FQNEAQ (reference sequence). CDR3 sequence (DNA): TGTGCCAGCAGCTTAGCCGGGGGGGATAATTACGAGCAGTACTTC. Translating gives CASSLAGGDNYEQYF.